The 26 T cell receptor beta chains listed next were all sequenced from one sample in a study of CXCR3-negative and CXCR3-positive naive CD8 T cells. UMI-tagged TRB cDNA libraries were built via 5' RACE. From the 5' RACE reads, TCRdb lists one entry per CDR3 protein and no DNA. This sample's clone table lists some 6,700 distinct CDR3 sequences. The sequenced sample was naive CXCR3- CD8+ T cells from blood. Subset defined: CD45RO-CCR7+CD27+CD95- naive CD8+ T cells lacking CXCR3 (TNR3-). The receptor source for this set is a human donor in good health. Some clones in this sample may be carry-over from other donors' samples.

The rearrangement links TRBV29-1 to TRBJ2-3; the TRBD2 assignment by TCRdb is unverifiable without DNA. The CDR3 sequence is 11 residues long. From germline, CDR1 is SQVTM and CDR2 ANQGSEA. CDR3 protein: CSTDGTFKQYF.

The chain is built from TRBV3-1 and TRBJ2-1. There are 11 residues in the CDR3. The germline V gene has CDR1 LGHDT and CDR2 YNNKEL (reference sequence). CDR3 amino acids: CASSQGYEQFF.

This clonotype is called medium-sized based on its frequency. This chain uses TRBV29-1 with TRBJ2-3; TCRdb's D call, TRBD2, is unchecked because there is no DNA. Germline values: CDR1 SQVTM, CDR2 ANQGSEA. The CDR3 length is 18 residues. CDR3 loop: CSVPPVLAKHFSTDTQYF.

This clonotype counts as medium-sized (0.01 to 0.1%) by frequency. The chain has TRBV29-1 and TRBJ2-7; TCRdb reports TRBD1, a call that lacks DNA to check it against. The CDR3 covers 13 residues. The germline gives CDR1 SQVTM, CDR2 ANQGSEA. CDR3 amino acids: CSVETGEAYEQYF.

Its frequency marks this clonotype as medium-sized. The V gene is TRBV3-1, the J gene TRBJ2-7; TCRdb's D gene call, TRBD1, goes unchecked for lack of DNA. The germline gives CDR1 LGHDT, CDR2 YNNKEL (reference sequence). CDR3 size: 14 residues. This CDR3 reads CASSPPRGFYEQYF.

The J gene is TRBJ2-2, the V gene TRBV29-1; as DNA is missing, the TRBD1 call by TCRdb cannot be tested. CDR3 length: 14 amino acids. Germline lookup yields CDR1 SQVTM and CDR2 ANQGSEA. CDR3 protein: CSVYTVGGTGELFF.

By frequency, this clonotype registers medium-sized. This chain connects TRBV5-1 to TRBJ2-3; without DNA, the TCRdb call of TRBD2 cannot be checked. CDR3 size: 15 residues. Germline V gives CDR1 SGHRS, CDR2 YFSETQ. The CDR3 reads CASSSAGEEADTQYF.

This clonotype counts as medium-sized (0.01 to 0.1%) by frequency. V usage is TRBV20-1 and J usage is TRBJ1-2; with no DNA, the TCRdb D assignment of TRBD1 cannot be verified. CDR1 DFQATT and CDR2 SNEGSKA come from the germline V gene (reference sequence). This CDR3 spans 15 amino acids. This CDR3 is CSARDEDRGNYGYTF.

This chain uses TRBV27 with TRBJ2-1; TCRdb's D call of TRBD2 is untestable without DNA. The CDR3 totals 14 residues. The germline CDR1 and CDR2 sequences are MNHEY and SMNVEV (reference sequence). CDR3 protein: CASSPLGLSDEQFF.

The J gene is TRBJ1-1, the V gene TRBV29-1; TCRdb picks TRBD1, but there is no DNA to check that call. Per the germline V gene, CDR1 is SQVTM and CDR2 is ANQGSEA. The CDR3 is 13 amino acids. The CDR3 loop reads CSGRIQGASEAFF.

This chain links TRBV29-1 with TRBJ2-2. The CDR3 extends over 14 amino acids. CDR1 is SQVTM, CDR2 ANQGSEA, per germline. The CDR3 is CSVADFSNTGELFF.

J is TRBJ2-3 and V is TRBV5-1. The CDR3 has 14 residues. Germline V gene data show CDR1 as SGHRS and CDR2 as YFSETQ. The CDR3 here is CASSVGMGTDTQYF.

This sequence joins TRBV6-5 and TRBJ2-5; the D gene TCRdb calls, TRBD2, cannot be checked with no DNA. Germline lookup yields CDR1 MNHEY and CDR2 SVGAGI. The CDR3 runs to 13 residues. This chain's CDR3 is CASSYTSRETQYF.

This clonotype is identified as medium-sized from frequency. CDR3 in amino acids: CASSVSPGGYNEQFF. V gene TRBV7-8 combines with J gene TRBJ2-1; TCRdb lists TRBD2, though no DNA is available to test this call. The CDR3 covers 15 residues. Germline V lookup: CDR1 SGHVS, CDR2 FQNEAQ. Based on the CDR3 plus reference TRBV7-8 and TRBJ2-1, the full variable domain is GAGVSQSPRYKVAKRGQDVALRCDPISGHVSLFWYQQALGQGPEFLTYFQNEAQLDKSGLPSDRFFAERPEGSVSTLKIQRTQQEDSAVYLCASSVSPGGYNEQFFGPGTRLTVL.

The chain joins TRBV19 to TRBJ2-3; the D call of TRBD2 rests on TCRdb alone, since no DNA is present to check it. Germline V lookup: CDR1 LNHDA, CDR2 SQIVND (reference sequence). The CDR3 spans 16 residues. The chain's CDR3 is CASSIGGGLPQDTQYF.

Its frequency marks this clonotype as medium-sized. CDR3 sequence: CASSPADLQPQHF. This chain connects TRBV4-1 to TRBJ1-5. Germline V lookup: CDR1 MGHRA, CDR2 YSYEKL. This CDR3 has 13 residues.

The rearrangement joins TRBV7-2 to TRBJ2-7; TCRdb's D call of TRBD2 is untestable without DNA. Per the germline V gene, CDR1 is SGHTA and CDR2 is FQGNSA. This CDR3 comprises 14 residues. CDR3 in amino acids: CASSWTSGGYEQYF.

Frequency places this clonotype as medium-sized (0.01 to 0.1%). This chain links TRBV7-7 with TRBJ2-1. Germline assignment: CDR1 SSHAT and CDR2 FNYEAQ (reference sequence). The CDR3 has 15 amino acids. The CDR3 sequence: CASSLAPGQHNEQFF.

Considering frequency, this clonotype is medium-sized. This rearrangement joins TRBV2 to TRBJ2-5; with no DNA, the TCRdb D assignment of TRBD1 cannot be verified. The CDR3 has 13 amino acids. Per the germline V gene, CDR1 is SNHLY and CDR2 is FYNNEI. CDR3 in amino acids: CATPGQEVETQYF.

Frequency places this clonotype as medium-sized. The gene calls are TRBV20-1 and TRBJ2-6; the D call from TCRdb, TRBD1, cannot be confirmed without DNA. In germline, CDR1 is DFQATT, CDR2 SNEGSKA (reference sequence). This CDR3 is built from 15 residues. The CDR3 is CSAQDRLSGANVLTF.

Frequency places this clonotype as medium-sized. V is TRBV11-2 and J is TRBJ2-1; with no DNA, the TCRdb D assignment of TRBD1 cannot be verified. The CDR3 sequence is 16 residues long. Germline V gene lookup returns CDR1 SGHAT and CDR2 FQNNGV. The CDR3 region is CASSLQKAGRGNEQFF. Full variable domain (outside the CDR3, taken from reference TRBV11-2 and TRBJ2-1): EAGVAQSPRYKIIEKRQSVAFWCNPISGHATLYWYQQILGQGPKLLIQFQNNGVVDDSQLPKDRFSAERLKGVDSTLKIQPAKLEDSAVYLCASSLQKAGRGNEQFFGPGTRLTVL.

The chain uses TRBV15 and TRBJ2-1; without DNA, the TCRdb call of TRBD1 cannot be checked. This CDR3 has 13 amino acids. Germline V gene data show CDR1 as LNHNV and CDR2 as YYDKDF (reference sequence). The CDR3: CATSREQGNKRFF.

The chain combines TRBV9 with TRBJ2-7; without DNA, the TCRdb call of TRBD1 cannot be checked. The length of the CDR3 is 15 residues. Germline V gene lookup returns CDR1 SGDLS and CDR2 YYNGEE. This CDR3 reads CASSAAPGSSYEQYF. Supplemented by reference TRBV9 and TRBJ2-7, the full variable domain reads DSGVTQTPKHLITATGQRVTLRCSPRSGDLSVYWYQQSLDQGLQFLIQYYNGEERAKGNILERFSAQQFPDLHSELNLSSLELGDSALYFCASSAAPGSSYEQYFGPGTRLTVT.

The V gene is TRBV4-3, the J gene TRBJ1-2. There are 13 residues in the CDR3. Looked up from germline, CDR1 is LGHNA and CDR2 is YSLEER. The CDR3: CASSQGRNYGYTF.

The genes are TRBV5-1 and TRBJ2-2; TCRdb outputs TRBD1, but without DNA this stays unchecked. In germline, CDR1 is SGHRS, CDR2 YFSETQ. CDR3 length: 15 amino acids. CDR3 sequence reads: CASSHGTGDPGELFF.

CDR3 in amino acids: CASSWGTGPYEQYF. The J gene is TRBJ2-7, the V gene TRBV19; TCRdb's D call of TRBD1 is untestable without DNA. This CDR3 is 14 amino acids long. Germline lookup yields CDR1 LNHDA and CDR2 SQIVND (reference sequence).